This is a list of T cell receptor beta chains from one sample in a study of T-cell reconstitution after alpha-beta-depleted transplantation in children. MiXCR, applied by TCRdb to the PCR reads, yields one record per CDR3 protein. In the table there are around 200,000 distinct CDR3 sequences, 6% to 7% of which are singletons. Sequences were derived from PBMCs from the stem cell graft donor, sampled from the stem cell graft. These TCRs come from a human donor who donated a stem cell graft to a child with Wiskott-Aldrich syndrome. Both conserved end residues are part of each CDR3. Fields, in order: V gene, clone size, D gene, J gene, CDR3 protein, CDR3 DNA. A D gene is named only where the DNA matches it firmly. Size is stated as once, few or many counts, or a class when the clone is expanded.

TRBV29-1	many	-	TRBJ2-5	CSVGRLIKETQYF	TGCAGCGTTGGGAGGCTTATTAAGGAGACCCAGTACTTC
TRBV12-3/TRBV12-4	many	TRBD1	TRBJ1-2	CASSLNNRGYGYTF	TGTGCCAGCAGTTTAAACAACAGGGGCTATGGCTACACCTTC
TRBV7-9	few	TRBD1	TRBJ1-2	CASSGQGVSNYGYTF	TGTGCCAGCAGCGGGCAGGGGGTATCTAACTATGGCTACACCTTC
TRBV29-1	many	-	TRBJ1-2	CSVDSGNAQSF	TGCAGCGTTGATAGCGGGAACGCACAGTCTTTC
TRBV20-1	many	TRBD2	TRBJ2-3	CSASSSGRTDTQYF	TGCAGTGCTAGTTCTAGCGGGAGGACAGATACGCAGTATTTT
TRBV7-8	many	-	TRBJ1-4	CASSYQGTDSKLFF	TGTGCCAGCAGCTACCAGGGGACGGATTCAAAACTGTTTTTT
TRBV15	many	TRBD1	TRBJ2-7	CATSRKQGSEQYF	TGTGCCACCAGCAGGAAACAGGGGTCCGAGCAGTACTTC
TRBV30	many	-	TRBJ2-5	CAWKGQGSQETQYF	TGTGCCTGGAAAGGGCAGGGGAGCCAAGAGACCCAGTACTTC
TRBV12-3/TRBV12-4	many	TRBD1	TRBJ2-1	CASSLDRGAYNEQFF	TGTGCCAGCAGCCTTGACAGGGGAGCTTACAATGAGCAGTTCTTC
TRBV3-1	many	-	TRBJ1-6	CASSQDMGGRNSPLHF	TGTGCCAGCAGCCAAGATATGGGGGGGCGAAATTCACCCCTCCACTTT